Below are 12 T cell receptor beta chains sequenced from a single sample in a study of identical twins. Each CDR3 protein gets one entry after TCRdb re-called the 5' RACE reads with MiXCR. The sample shows 600,000 to 800,000 distinct CDR3 sequences, 21% of them seen only once. This sample was shared with a second study, whose subject was T cells expressing NK-cell markers.

The sample consisted of PBMCs. These receptors were obtained from a woman aged 18-30 years in good health.

Only a few counts were recorded for this clonotype. The chain recombines TRBV10-3 with TRBJ2-3; 9 bases line up with TRBD2. Unmatched junction bases numbered 5, after V lost 6 bases and J lost 4 bases. The CDR3 sequence is 14 residues long. Germline values: CDR1 ENHRY, CDR2 SYGVKD. The chain's CDR3 is CAIRSSGMADTQYF. CDR3 nucleotides: TGTGCCATCAGGTCTAGCGGGATGGCAGATACGCAGTATTTT.

This rearrangement joins TRBV3-1 to TRBJ2-7; 7 bases are a match to TRBD1. Germline V CDR1 and CDR2: LGHDT, YNNKEL (reference sequence). CDR3 size: 14 residues. The V segment lost 4 bases and the J segment 3 bases; nucleotides outside the gene matches: 6. For the CDR3, the DNA is TGTGCCAGCAGCCGAAGGACAGGAAGCTACGAGCAGTACTTC. Protein product: CASSRRTGSYEQYF.

The rearrangement links TRBV7-3 to TRBJ2-3, with 7 bases aligning to TRBD2. CDR3 length: 16 amino acids. Trimming took 5 bases from V and 4 from J; bases not matched to a gene: 12. Germline-derived CDR1 and CDR2 are SGHTA and FQGTGA. The CDR3 coding sequence is TGTGCCAGCAGCGCCCAAGAGGCGGGGGTCTCAGATACGCAGTATTTT. This translates into CASSAQEAGVSDTQYF.

The gene calls are TRBV5-6 and TRBJ2-1; weak D call: TRBD2 (6 bases). Germline V CDR1 and CDR2: SGHDT, YYEEEE. With 4 bases removed from V and 2 bases from J, the gap between germline ends came to 16 bases. This CDR3 has 16 amino acids. The CDR3 DNA reads TGTGCCAGCAGCCACAAACGGGAGATCCCCTACAATGAGCAGTTCTTC. Encoded protein: CASSHKREIPYNEQFF.

This clonotype was observed a handful of times. The J gene is TRBJ2-1, the V gene TRBV29-1; D might be TRBD1 (5 bases). The CDR3 contains 14 residues. Trimming left V 3 bases short and J 0 bases short, with 9 bases between. The germline CDR1 and CDR2 sequences are SQVTM and ANQGSEA. In nucleotides, the CDR3 is TGCAGCGTTGAGATCCAGGGCTCCTACAATGAGCAGTTCTTC. This translates into CSVEIQGSYNEQFF.

The gene calls are TRBV12-3 or TRBV12-4 and TRBJ2-1; 9 nucleotides match TRBD2. V lost 4 bases, J lost 9 bases, and 10 bases stayed unmatched. CDR3 size: 15 residues. In DNA, the CDR3 is TGTGCCAGCAGTTCTAGCGGGAATGCCAGAGGTGAGCAGTTCTTC. It specifies CASSSSGNARGEQFF.

The V call is TRBV20-1, the J call TRBJ2-5; 11 positions agree with TRBD1. Trimming removed 1 base from V and 6 bases from J; junction bases left unmatched: 4. The CDR3 spans 14 residues. CDR1 and CDR2 from the germline V gene are DFQATT and SNEGSKA (reference sequence). The CDR3 loop is CSARVGQGAKTQYF. Here the CDR3 DNA reads TGCAGTGCTAGAGTAGGACAGGGGGCGAAGACCCAGTACTTC.

This chain connects TRBV7-3 to TRBJ2-6; 10 bases align to TRBD1. CDR3 length: 15 amino acids. Germline CDR1 and CDR2: SGHTA and FQGTGA. The junction had 1 base not matched to a gene; V was cut back by 5 bases and J by 3 bases. DNA for the CDR3: TGTGCCAGCAGCGGGACAGGGGTTGGGGCCAACGTCCTGACTTTC. Translation gives CASSGTGVGANVLTF.

This clonotype was counted only a few times. This chain uses TRBV9 with TRBJ2-1; 13 bases agree with TRBD2. The V gene end was trimmed by 3 bases and the J gene end by 8 bases; junction bases not matched to a gene: 5. The CDR3 covers 15 residues. From germline, CDR1 is SGDLS and CDR2 YYNGEE. This CDR3 reads CASSETSGGMYEQFF. DNA of the CDR3: TGTGCCAGCAGCGAGACTAGCGGGGGGATGTATGAGCAGTTCTTC.

The chain links TRBV19 to TRBJ1-4; weak D call: TRBD1 (6 bases). V shed 5 bases and J shed 6 bases, with 13 bases lying between them. Germline V gene data show CDR1 as LNHDA and CDR2 as SQIVND (reference sequence). This CDR3 has 14 amino acids. In DNA, the CDR3 is TGTGCCAGTAGTTGGGGGCGCGAGGATGAAAAACTGTTTTTT. Translation: CASSWGREDEKLFF.

This clonotype was observed a handful of times. The chain links TRBV4-3 to TRBJ2-7, with D possibly being TRBD2 (6 bases). The CDR3 covers 14 residues. The V end lost 0 bases, the J end lost 6 bases, and 12 bases lay between the germline ends. CDR1 is LGHNA, CDR2 YSLEER, per germline. The CDR3 bases are TGCGCCAGCAGCCAAGATGCCGGGGGTTTCGAGCAGTACTTC. It encodes CASSQDAGGFEQYF.

This rearrangement joins TRBV6-1 to TRBJ2-5; 7 nucleotides line up with TRBD1. The trim removed 6 bases at V and 5 bases at J, leaving 9 bases unmatched. This CDR3 has 14 residues. The V gene's germline CDR1 is MNHNS and CDR2 SASEGT. The DNA for the CDR3 is TGTGCCAGCAGCAGGTCAGGGGGAACGGAGACCCAGTACTTC. This encodes CASSRSGGTETQYF.